This T cell receptor (beta chain) was sequenced during a study of blood T cell repertoires in COVID-19. Whole-study context: There were acute and convalescent COVID-19 samples, and they came from the United States, Italy and Spain.

With 8 bases clipped from V and 6 bases from J, the junction kept 13 bases outside the gene matches. The CDR3 contains 15 residues. Germline CDR1 and CDR2: MNHEY and SMNVEV (reference sequence). Clones were sequenced by immunoSEQ multiplex PCR, and TCRdb holds only the in-frame ones, with some missing. The sample gives about 190,000 clones, roughly 90% of which show up once; approximately 0.5% is in the top ten. This clone was found once. The TCR originated in a man between 50 and 59 years old with acute or convalescent COVID-19. This chain connects TRBV27 to TRBJ2-3, with 8 bases fitting TRBD1. The sequenced sample was peripheral blood. The CDR3 DNA sequence: TGTGCCAGCGCAGCCCCGGACAGGGTGGGGGATACGCAGTATTTT. Translated, it gives CASAAPDRVGDTQYF.